The source of this T cell receptor beta chain is a study of T cell changes during pregnancy in multiple sclerosis. This table comes from immunoSEQ multiplex PCR, and its TCRdb copy is limited to in-frame clones, with some not included. The sample records around 70,000 clones, about 90% being singletons. Germline V gene data show CDR1 as SGHRS and CDR2 as YFSETQ. CDR3 length: 15 amino acids. V lost 0 bases and J 0 bases, leaving 10 bases between the germline ends. The rearrangement uses TRBV5-1 and TRBJ2-7; D ambiguous. The sequenced sample was peripheral blood, obtained after pregnancy. The receptor was isolated from a female donor with multiple sclerosis, enrolled in a pregnancy study. CDR3 DNA: TGCGCCAGCAGCTTGGCCAGTTCTCCCTCCTACGAGCAGTACTTC. This sequence encodes CASSLASSPSYEQYF.